What follows describes a single T cell receptor beta chain. Its target is not known. Per the germline V gene, CDR1 is SEHNR and CDR2 is FQNEAQ (reference sequence). The V and J ends lost 5 bases and 2 bases, in that order; junction bases with no gene match: 9. The CDR3 length is 15 residues. This record belongs to a study of shared clonotypes between healthy human individuals. About the research overall: Each donor had three CD4 naive, three CD4 memory, two CD8 naive and one CD8 memory plate. Overall study results and limits: When naive CD4 clonotypes were compared across a few donors, 4% to 5.5% were shared.

Produced via immunoSEQ multiplex PCR; TCRdb's table is partial and in-frame only. The data hold 1 million to 1.3 million clones, with approximately 80% observed a single time. The TCR sequence derives from a man aged 18 to 29 in good health. Some clones in this sample may be carry-over from other donors' samples. The chain uses TRBV7-9 and TRBJ2-7; 7 bases match TRBD2. Sequencing was done on a sample of memory CD4+ T cells from PBMCs. Subset denoted: CD45RA-negative fraction. CDR3 coding DNA: TGTGCCAGCAGCCCCCCCGGGACTAATACCTACGAGCAGTACTTC. Translation gives CASSPPGTNTYEQYF.